A single sample is the source of the 15 T cell receptor beta chains below, sequenced in a study of siplizumab effects on memory and regulatory T cells (dated by TCRdb to 2018 to 2020). The method was the immunoSEQ multiplex PCR assay. What TCRdb holds here is the immuneACCESS table cut down to in-frame rearrangements. Part of the clones is not present; checked against another copy, under half of the missing clones reflect an unresolved V gene, and the others are unexplained. The sample table contains about 72,000 clones; only one count was recorded for 91% of them. The ten most abundant clones make up over 25% of the sample. Material: CD8+ T cells sorted from blood. Source of these receptors: a human donor in good health.

This clone was observed a single time. The chain employs TRBV6-6 and TRBJ2-5; D is unresolved. V lost 6 bases, J lost 5 bases, and 13 bases lay in between. This CDR3 is built from 13 residues. Germline lookup yields CDR1 MNHNY and CDR2 SVGAGI (reference sequence). CDR3 sequence (DNA): TGTGCCAGCAGCACCTTTAAACACGAGACCCAGTACTTC. Protein: CASSTFKHETQYF.

This chain uses TRBV5-6 with TRBJ2-5; D assignment may be TRBD1 or TRBD2 (5 bases each). Trimming pared 1 base from V and 5 bases from J, leaving 12 bases between. Germline values: CDR1 SGHDT, CDR2 YYEEEE. The CDR3 runs to 14 residues. The CDR3 region has the DNA TGTGCCAGCAGCTTGAGGGACGGGTGGGAGACCCAGTACTTC. This codes for CASSLRDGWETQYF.

The rearrangement uses TRBV9 and TRBJ2-2; unclear D gene. The CDR3 contains 12 residues. The V end was cut by 4 bases, the J end by 3 bases, with 4 bases between. From germline, CDR1 is SGDLS and CDR2 YYNGEE. CDR3 nucleotides: TGTGCCAGCAGCCCTTACACCGGGGAGCTGTTTTTT. Translated, it gives CASSPYTGELFF.

This chain joins TRBV2 and TRBJ2-1; the match to TRBD1 covers 10 bases. Per the germline V gene, CDR1 is SNHLY and CDR2 is FYNNEI. J was trimmed by 4 bases and V by 9 bases; bases with no gene match: 3. CDR3 length: 13 residues. The CDR3 nucleotides are TGTGCCAGGGGACAGGGGAATTACAATGAGCAGTTCTTC. Protein sequence: CARGQGNYNEQFF.

The chain joins TRBV15 to TRBJ2-3, with 10 nucleotides matching TRBD1. The ends lost 0 bases at V and 3 bases at J; junction bases unmatched: 9. The CDR3 contains 18 residues. Germline V CDR1 and CDR2: LNHNV, YYDKDF (reference sequence). Here the CDR3 reads CATSREISGTGATDTQYF. In nucleotides, the CDR3 is TGTGCCACCAGCAGAGAGATCTCCGGGACAGGGGCAACAGATACGCAGTATTTT.

V and J are TRBV6-5 and TRBJ1-2; D uncertain. Germline V CDR1 and CDR2: MNHEY, SVGAGI. The V end was cut by 2 bases, the J end by 6 bases, with 10 bases between. The CDR3 extends over 13 amino acids. CDR3 residues: CASSYGVIDGYTF. The DNA for the CDR3 is TGTGCCAGCAGTTACGGTGTTATCGATGGCTACACCTTC.

The chain is built from TRBV19 and TRBJ1-5; no definite D call. The CDR3 is 15 residues long. CDR1 and CDR2 (germline): LNHDA, SQIVND (reference sequence). V shed 3 bases and J shed 1 base, with 10 bases lying between them. CDR3 DNA: TGTGCCAGTAGTATGGTAGGAGGAAGCAATCAGCCCCAGCATTTT. It encodes CASSMVGGSNQPQHF.

V gene TRBV7-9 combines with J gene TRBJ2-5; unclear D gene. The germline V and J ends were trimmed by 2 bases and 1 base, with 8 bases remaining between them. The CDR3 covers 14 residues. CDR1 SEHNR and CDR2 FQNEAQ come from the germline V gene (reference sequence). CDR3 protein: CASSLSASQETQYF. The CDR3 DNA reads TGTGCCAGCAGCTTATCGGCCTCCCAAGAGACCCAGTACTTC.

The chain links TRBV27 to TRBJ2-2; perhaps TRBD2 as D (5 bases). The V gene's germline CDR1 is MNHEY and CDR2 SMNVEV (reference sequence). The CDR3 is 14 residues long. With 3 bases removed from V and 4 bases from J, the gap between germline ends came to 9 bases. Here the CDR3 DNA reads TGTGCCAGCAGTTTCGGGGTGGGCACCGGGGAGCTGTTTTTT. This sequence encodes CASSFGVGTGELFF.

The CDR3 protein is CASGTSGRDEQFF. DNA of the CDR3: TGTGCCAGCGGGACTAGCGGGAGAGATGAGCAGTTCTTC. The chain is built from TRBV6-5 and TRBJ2-1; 14 bases match TRBD2. CDR1 is MNHEY, CDR2 SVGAGI, per germline. V gave up 8 bases and J gave up 8 bases; unmatched junction bases: 2. The CDR3 covers 13 residues.

The CDR3 DNA reads as TGTGCCAGCAGTCCCCGGACAGCCATGAACACTGAAGCTTTCTTT. Protein product: CASSPRTAMNTEAFF. J is TRBJ1-1 and V is TRBV27; D might be TRBD1 (6 bases). Germline values: CDR1 MNHEY, CDR2 SMNVEV (reference sequence). This CDR3 region has 15 residues. Trimming removed 5 bases at V and 0 bases at J, with 13 bases between.

The chain joins TRBV7-9 to TRBJ2-1; TRBD2 aligns across 8 bases. This CDR3 is 16 amino acids long. The germline V gene encodes CDR1 SEHNR and CDR2 FQNEAQ (reference sequence). With V trimmed by 5 bases and J by 0 bases, 6 bases remained unmatched. CDR3: CASSPGLGTSYNEQFF. The CDR3 DNA is TGTGCCAGCAGCCCGGGACTAGGGACCTCCTACAATGAGCAGTTCTTC.

The V and J genes are TRBV6-6 and TRBJ1-5; possibly TRBD1 for D (5 bases). Trimming took 5 bases from V and 5 from J, leaving 13 bases between them. From germline, CDR1 is MNHNY and CDR2 SVGAGI (reference sequence). There are 14 residues in the CDR3. The CDR3, as DNA: TGTGCCAGCAGTAAGCAGGGCGGCGATCAGCCCCAGCATTTT. This gives the protein CASSKQGGDQPQHF.

This clone was seen a single time. The V call is TRBV10-2, the J call TRBJ1-2; a weak D match, TRBD1 (5 bases). The germline gives CDR1 WSHSY, CDR2 SAAADI. Trimming left V 5 bases short and J 4 bases short, with 20 bases between. This CDR3 region has 16 residues. The CDR3 is CASSPDRWGGSYGYTF. DNA for the CDR3: TGCGCCAGCAGTCCGGACCGCTGGGGGGGATCCTATGGCTACACCTTC.

The chain recombines TRBV7-2 with TRBJ2-3; D gene ambiguous. The CDR3 contains 14 residues. Deletions cut 2 bases from V and 7 bases from J, with 13 bases between. Germline CDR1 SGHTA, CDR2 FQGNSA. The CDR3 nucleotides are TGTGCCAGCAGCTTATTCCTGAATTTCCATACGCAGTATTTT. Translating it yields CASSLFLNFHTQYF.